Following are 26 T cell receptor beta chains from one sample sequenced in a study of shared clonotypes between healthy human individuals. TCRdb keeps only in-frame clones here, not all; method: immunoSEQ multiplex PCR. The sample has nearly 600,000 clones, about 95% seen once. Positive CCR7 selection of CD45RO-negative cells yielded the naive CD8 cells, and terminally differentiated effector memory CD45RA+ cells were excluded. The sample taken for sequencing was naive CD8+ T cells sorted from blood. The receptors derive from a woman aged 25 to 39 in good health.

As DNA, the CDR3 is TGTGCCAGCAGTTTTTTGAGAAACCAAGAGACCCAGTACTTC. Its protein is CASSFLRNQETQYF. The chain couples TRBV28 to TRBJ2-5; D is undetermined. The germline V gene encodes CDR1 MDHEN and CDR2 SYDVKM. The length of the CDR3 is 14 residues. V lost 3 bases, J lost 0 bases, and 8 bases lay in between. The full variable domain, in which reference TRBV28 and TRBJ2-5 provide the parts outside the CDR3, is DVKVTQSSRYLVKRTGEKVFLECVQDMDHENMFWYRQDPGLGLRLIYFSYDVKMKEKGDIPEGYSVSREKKERFSLILESASTNQTSMYLCASSFLRNQETQYFGPGTRLLVL.

The chain is built from TRBV29-1 and TRBJ1-1, with 9 bases fitting TRBD1. The ends lost 3 bases at V and 2 bases at J; junction bases unmatched: 10. This CDR3 spans 16 amino acids. Germline V gives CDR1 SQVTM, CDR2 ANQGSEA. The CDR3, as DNA: TGCAGCGTTGATTTCTGGACAGGGGATTCTAACACTGAAGCTTTCTTT. It codes for CSVDFWTGDSNTEAFF.

The chain combines TRBV27 with TRBJ2-7; possible D gene TRBD2, 5 bases. The germline CDR1 and CDR2 sequences are MNHEY and SMNVEV (reference sequence). V was clipped by 9 bases and J by 3 bases, with 12 bases between them. The CDR3 consists of 12 residues. CDR3 coding DNA: TGTGCCAGTACGGGGAGTGGCTACGAGCAGTACTTC. It yields the protein CASTGSGYEQYF.

The rearrangement joins TRBV2 to TRBJ2-1, with TRBD2 matching over 10 bases. This CDR3 is 18 amino acids long. V was pared by 7 bases and J by 0 bases, with 12 bases of the junction left unmatched. In germline, CDR1 is SNHLY, CDR2 FYNNEI. CDR3 amino acids: CASISGRPPTSSYNEQFF. CDR3 bases: TGTGCCAGCATTAGCGGGAGGCCCCCTACCAGCTCCTACAATGAGCAGTTCTTC. The full variable domain, completed using reference TRBV2 and TRBJ2-1, is EPEVTQTPSHQVTQMGQEVILRCVPISNHLYFYWYRQILGQKVEFLVSFYNNEISEKSEIFDDQFSVERPDGSNFTLKIRSTKLEDSAMYFCASISGRPPTSSYNEQFFGPGTRLTVL.

Worth noting for this clone: One end of the junction does not line up with germline, which may come from a read error. This chain links TRBV19 with TRBJ1-6; TRBD1 aligns across 9 bases. CDR3 length: 15 amino acids. Germline values: CDR1 LNHDA, CDR2 SQIVND (reference sequence). CDR3: CASSRPGQGNSPLHF. As DNA, the CDR3 is TGTGCCAGCAGTAGACCGGGACAGGGTAATTCACCCCTCCACTTT. The full variable domain, with the rest looked up from reference TRBV19 and TRBJ1-6, is DGGITQSPKYLFRKEGQNVTLSCEQNLNHDAMYWYRQDPGQGLRLIYYSQIVNDFQKGDIAEGYSVSREKKESFPLTVTSAQKNPTAFYLCASSRPGQGNSPLHFGNGTRLTVT.

This clone was detected only a few times. This chain joins TRBV4-2 and TRBJ2-3; D uncertain. The ends were cut back, 0 bases at V and 9 bases at J, with 7 bases in the middle. Germline CDR1 is LGHNA and CDR2 is YNFKEQ. The CDR3 sequence is 12 residues long. Here the CDR3 DNA reads TGTGCCAGCAGCCAAGAAGACGGAACGCAGTATTTT. It is translated as CASSQEDGTQYF.

The chain carries TRBV13 and TRBJ1-2, with 9 bases lining up with TRBD1. CDR1 PRHDT and CDR2 FYEKMQ come from the germline V gene (reference sequence). Trimming took 4 bases from V and 0 from J; bases not matched to a gene: 3. The CDR3 has 15 residues. The CDR3 spells CASSSDRGSNYGYTF. CDR3 sequence (DNA): TGTGCCAGCAGCTCCGACAGGGGGTCTAACTATGGCTACACCTTC.

The chain has TRBV6-6 and TRBJ2-5; D is perhaps TRBD1 (6 bases). The CDR3 consists of 15 residues. The germline gives CDR1 MNHNY, CDR2 SVGAGI (reference sequence). Between the trimmed V and J ends, which lost 5 bases and 5 bases, there was a span of 18 bases. CDR3 region: CASSDVGGLEETQYF. As DNA, the CDR3 is TGTGCCAGCAGTGACGTAGGGGGTCTGGAGGAGACCCAGTACTTC.

The rearrangement links TRBV5-4 to TRBJ1-1; TRBD1 might be the D (5 bases). Germline loops: CDR1 SGHNT, CDR2 YYREEE (reference sequence). The CDR3 spans 15 residues. V gave up 4 bases and J gave up 3 bases, with 16 bases separating them. As DNA, the CDR3 is TGTGCCAGCAGCCCAAGACAGCGGGCGGACACTGAAGCTTTCTTT. It yields the protein CASSPRQRADTEAFF.

This clone came up a few times. The genes are TRBV2 and TRBJ1-1; D possibly corresponds to TRBD1 (5 bases). CDR3 length equals 13 residues. V shed 7 bases and J shed 3 bases, with 12 bases lying between them. The germline V gene encodes CDR1 SNHLY and CDR2 FYNNEI. The CDR3 DNA reads TGTGCCAGCACCGGACATACCTACACTGAAGCTTTCTTT. Its protein product is CASTGHTYTEAFF.

The CDR3: CASSLEVSPGLAGGEQYF. CDR3 coding DNA: TGTGCCAGCAGCTTAGAGGTTTCCCCGGGACTAGCGGGCGGAGAGCAGTACTTC. The chain has TRBV11-2 and TRBJ2-7, with 12 bases aligning to TRBD2. V lost 0 bases and J lost 7; bases outside the gene matches: 13. The CDR3 is 18 residues long. CDR1 and CDR2 (germline): SGHAT, FQNNGV.

The chain is built from TRBV15 and TRBJ1-5, with D hard to call. The ends were cut back, 5 bases at V and 7 bases at J, with 15 bases in the middle. Germline-derived CDR1 and CDR2 are LNHNV and YYDKDF (reference sequence). The CDR3 contains 14 residues. CDR3 coding DNA: TGTGCCACCAGCCGTACCCGGGAAGGACAGCCCCAGCATTTT. Translating gives CATSRTREGQPQHF.

J is TRBJ1-1 and V is TRBV7-9, with D hard to call. The germline CDR1 and CDR2 sequences are SEHNR and FQNEAQ (reference sequence). Deletions cut 1 base from V and 6 bases from J, with 3 bases between. This CDR3 has 11 residues. This CDR3 is CASSLVAEAFF. DNA of the CDR3: TGTGCCAGCAGCTTAGTGGCTGAAGCTTTCTTT.

The chain uses TRBV6-1 and TRBJ2-6; 7 nucleotides match TRBD1. Germline values: CDR1 MNHNS, CDR2 SASEGT. The CDR3 is made up of 19 amino acids. Trimming at V came to 3 bases and at J to 0 bases, leaving 11 bases not matched to a gene. CDR3 region: CASSEMFRQGPSGANVLTF. DNA of the CDR3: TGTGCCAGCAGTGAGATGTTTAGACAGGGACCCTCTGGGGCCAACGTCCTGACTTTC.

The rearrangement uses TRBV28 and TRBJ2-1; TRBD2 matches at 14 bases. In germline, CDR1 is MDHEN, CDR2 SYDVKM. The ends lost 5 bases at V and 13 bases at J; junction bases unmatched: 7. CDR3 length: 14 residues. The CDR3 nucleotides read TGTGCCAGCAGTCCGGGACTAGCGGGAGAAGGTCAGTTCTTC. Residues: CASSPGLAGEGQFF.

The CDR3 reads CASSQLGRAGNTIYF. CDR3 in DNA: TGCGCCAGCAGCCAGTTGGGGCGCGCTGGAAACACCATATATTTT. The rearrangement links TRBV4-1 to TRBJ1-3; TRBD1 is a possible D gene (5 bases). The germline CDR1 and CDR2 sequences are MGHRA and YSYEKL. CDR3 length: 15 residues. V lost 3 bases to trimming and J lost 2 bases, with 11 bases between them.

This chain uses TRBV28 with TRBJ2-7; 7 positions match TRBD2. The CDR3 extends over 14 amino acids. The germline V gene encodes CDR1 MDHEN and CDR2 SYDVKM. With 2 bases clipped from V and 3 bases from J, the junction kept 4 bases outside the gene matches. The CDR3 nucleotides are TGTGCCAGCAGTTTAATCGGGGGGATCTACGAGCAGTACTTC. Residues: CASSLIGGIYEQYF.

The gene calls are TRBV27 and TRBJ2-3, with D possibly being TRBD2 (5 bases). CDR3 length: 15 amino acids. V lost 0 bases, J lost 6 bases, and 13 bases lay in between. The germline gives CDR1 MNHEY, CDR2 SMNVEV (reference sequence). The CDR3 nucleotides read TGTGCCAGCAGTTTATCCCAAACTAGTGCGGATACGCAGTATTTT. Protein: CASSLSQTSADTQYF.

This clone was found once. V usage is TRBV7-9 and J usage is TRBJ2-3; 7 bases align to TRBD1. The CDR3 is made up of 14 amino acids. Germline V gene sequence: CDR1 SEHNR, CDR2 FQNEAQ (reference sequence). Trimming removed 4 bases from V and 1 base from J; junction bases left unmatched: 2. CDR3 nucleotide sequence: TGTGCCAGCAGCTCCGGACAGGGCACAGATACGCAGTATTTT. It yields the protein CASSSGQGTDTQYF. The full variable domain, rest sourced from reference TRBV7-9 and TRBJ2-3, is DTGVSQNPRHKITKRGQNVTFRCDPISEHNRLYWYRQTLGQGPEFLTYFQNEAQLEKSRLLSDRFSAERPKGSFSTLEIQRTEQGDSAMYLCASSSGQGTDTQYFGPGTRLTVL.

The V gene is TRBV6-5, the J gene TRBJ2-7; D could derive from TRBD1 or TRBD2 (7 bases each). Per the germline V gene, CDR1 is MNHEY and CDR2 is SVGAGI. The CDR3 length is 15 residues. Trimming took 6 bases from V and 4 from J, leaving 19 bases between them. CDR3 region: CASSNRQGGVYEQYF. The CDR3 nucleotides are TGTGCCAGCAGCAACAGGCAGGGGGGGGTTTACGAGCAGTACTTC.

CDR3 sequence reads: CASSLNAGVKGGYNEQFF. As DNA, the CDR3 is TGTGCCAGCAGCTTAAATGCGGGAGTCAAGGGTGGGTACAATGAGCAGTTCTTC. J is TRBJ2-1 and V is TRBV7-9; 7 bases are a match to TRBD2. The germline V gene encodes CDR1 SEHNR and CDR2 FQNEAQ (reference sequence). V dropped 2 bases and J dropped 4; count of bases not matched to a gene: 14. The CDR3 runs to 18 residues. Supplemented by reference TRBV7-9 and TRBJ2-1, the full variable domain reads DTGVSQNPRHKITKRGQNVTFRCDPISEHNRLYWYRQTLGQGPEFLTYFQNEAQLEKSRLLSDRFSAERPKGSFSTLEIQRTEQGDSAMYLCASSLNAGVKGGYNEQFFGPGTRLTVL.

Only one count was recorded for this clone. The chain couples TRBV10-2 to TRBJ2-7; weak D call: TRBD1 (6 bases). With 4 bases removed from V and 6 bases from J, the gap between germline ends came to 16 bases. Germline V gene sequence: CDR1 WSHSY, CDR2 SAAADI. There are 14 residues in the CDR3. The DNA of the CDR3 is TGCGCCAGCAGTGTCAGGGGATCTCCCTCCGAGCAGTACTTC. This codes for CASSVRGSPSEQYF.

In its sample, this clone was seen once. V is TRBV27 and J is TRBJ2-1; D ambiguous. CDR1 MNHEY and CDR2 SMNVEV come from the germline V gene (reference sequence). Trimming removed 4 bases at V and 3 bases at J, with 4 bases between. The CDR3 totals 12 residues. The CDR3 DNA reads TGTGCCAGCAGTTCCCACTACAATGAGCAGTTCTTC. Residues: CASSSHYNEQFF.

The chain is built from TRBV4-1 and TRBJ2-1, with 14 bases fitting TRBD2. The V segment lost 2 bases and the J segment 4 bases; nucleotides outside the gene matches: 13. CDR3 size: 20 residues. CDR1 and CDR2 (germline): MGHRA, YSYEKL. The CDR3 nucleotides are TGCGCCAGCAGCCAACCTCCGGGACTAGCGGGAGTGTGGGAGTACAATGAGCAGTTCTTC. This codes for CASSQPPGLAGVWEYNEQFF.

V is TRBV14 and J is TRBJ1-1, with a possible D match to TRBD1 (5 bases). Trimming removed 6 bases at V and 0 bases at J, with 20 bases between. The V gene's germline CDR1 is SGHDN and CDR2 FVKESK. This CDR3 is 17 amino acids long. CDR3 bases: TGTGCCAGCAGTTCAGGGATCCGAGGCCTTATGAACACTGAAGCTTTCTTT. Its protein product is CASSSGIRGLMNTEAFF.

CDR3 DNA sequence: TGTGCCAGTAGTACCCGAGGACAGAGTGGTGAAAAACTGTTTTTT. Translating it yields CASSTRGQSGEKLFF. The gene calls are TRBV19 and TRBJ1-4, with a tentative D call TRBD1 (6 bases). Trimming left V 4 bases short and J 7 bases short, with 16 bases between. The CDR3 sequence is 15 residues long. The germline V gene has CDR1 LNHDA and CDR2 SQIVND (reference sequence).